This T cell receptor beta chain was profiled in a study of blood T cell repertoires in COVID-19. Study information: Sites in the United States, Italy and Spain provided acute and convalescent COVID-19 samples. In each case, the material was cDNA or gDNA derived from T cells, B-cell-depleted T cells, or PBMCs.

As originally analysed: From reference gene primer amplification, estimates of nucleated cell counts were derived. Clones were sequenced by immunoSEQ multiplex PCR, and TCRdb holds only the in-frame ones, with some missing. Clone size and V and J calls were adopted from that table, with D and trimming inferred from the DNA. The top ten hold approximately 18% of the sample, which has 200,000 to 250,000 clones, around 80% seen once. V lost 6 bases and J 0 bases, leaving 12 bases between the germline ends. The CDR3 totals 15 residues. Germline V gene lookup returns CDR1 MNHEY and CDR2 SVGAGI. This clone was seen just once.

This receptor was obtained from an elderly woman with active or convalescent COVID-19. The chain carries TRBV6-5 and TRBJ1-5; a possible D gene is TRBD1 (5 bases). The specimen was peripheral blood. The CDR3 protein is CASRYGHDSNQPQHF. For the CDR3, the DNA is TGTGCCAGCAGATACGGACACGATAGCAATCAGCCCCAGCATTTT.